The 4 T cell receptor beta chains in this list originate from one sample, sequenced in a study of blood T cell repertoires in COVID-19. Profiled with immunoSEQ multiplex PCR; TCRdb holds only in-frame clones, not every one. This repertoire shows fewer than 350,000 clones, just over 85% found once; its top ten account for 3.5% to 4.5%. What was sequenced was PBMCs or T cells enriched from blood (not recorded which). The receptors originated from a middle-aged woman with acute COVID-19.

The chain is built from TRBV29-1 and TRBJ2-7, with D unclear. There are 13 residues in the CDR3. Germline CDR1 reads SQVTM; CDR2 reads ANQGSEA. The germline V and J ends were trimmed by 5 bases and 3 bases, with 14 bases remaining between them. CDR3 DNA: TGCAGCGTTCGGTTCAGGATCGGCTACGAGCAGTACTTC. Amino acid sequence: CSVRFRIGYEQYF.

This clone showed up just once. The chain couples TRBV28 to TRBJ1-3; D uncertain. CDR3 size: 12 residues. V was clipped by 6 bases and J by 2 bases, with 5 bases between them. Germline CDR1 is MDHEN and CDR2 is SYDVKM. The CDR3 DNA reads TGTGCCAGCAGGAGAGCTGGAAACACCATATATTTT. This gives the protein CASRRAGNTIYF.

The chain uses TRBV6-6 and TRBJ1-1; TRBD1 agrees at 7 bases. Germline CDR1 reads MNHNY; CDR2 reads SVGAGI (reference sequence). Unmatched junction bases numbered 4, after V lost 2 bases and J lost 7 bases. The CDR3 loop spans 13 amino acids. CDR3 coding DNA: TGTGCCAGCAGTTACCACAACAGGGGTGAAGCTTTCTTT. It codes for CASSYHNRGEAFF.

This clone was observed a few times. V and J are TRBV29-1 and TRBJ2-5; the match to TRBD2 covers 9 bases. V shed 4 bases, J shed 5 bases, and the junction held 11 bases outside the gene matches. The V gene's germline CDR1 is SQVTM and CDR2 ANQGSEA. The CDR3 length is 15 residues. The CDR3 region is CSVVKLAGIGETQYF. DNA of the CDR3: TGCAGCGTTGTAAAACTAGCGGGCATCGGGGAGACCCAGTACTTC. The variable domain in full, completed from reference TRBV29-1 and TRBJ2-5, reads SAVISQKPSRDICQRGTSLTIQCQVDSQVTMMFWYRQQPGQSLTLIATANQGSEATYESGFVIDKFPISRPNLTFSTLTVSNMSPEDSSIYLCSVVKLAGIGETQYFGPGTRLLVL.